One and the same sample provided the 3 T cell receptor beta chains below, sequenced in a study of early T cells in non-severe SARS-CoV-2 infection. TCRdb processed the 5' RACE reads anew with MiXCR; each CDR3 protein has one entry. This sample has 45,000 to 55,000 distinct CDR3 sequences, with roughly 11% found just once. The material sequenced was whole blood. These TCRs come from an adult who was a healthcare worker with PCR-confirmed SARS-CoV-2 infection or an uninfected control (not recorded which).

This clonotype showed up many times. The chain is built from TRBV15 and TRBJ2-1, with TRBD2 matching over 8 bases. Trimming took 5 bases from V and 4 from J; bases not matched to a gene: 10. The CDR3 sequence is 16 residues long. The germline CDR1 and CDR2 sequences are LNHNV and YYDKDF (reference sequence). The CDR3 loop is CATSAPSGLGYNEQFF. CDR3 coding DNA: TGTGCCACCAGCGCACCTAGCGGGCTGGGGTACAATGAGCAGTTCTTC.

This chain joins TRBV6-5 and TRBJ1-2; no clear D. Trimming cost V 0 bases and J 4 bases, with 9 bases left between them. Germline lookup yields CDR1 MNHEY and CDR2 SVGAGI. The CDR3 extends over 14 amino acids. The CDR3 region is CASSYSDVAYGYTF. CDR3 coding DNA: TGTGCCAGCAGTTACTCGGATGTGGCCTATGGCTACACCTTC.

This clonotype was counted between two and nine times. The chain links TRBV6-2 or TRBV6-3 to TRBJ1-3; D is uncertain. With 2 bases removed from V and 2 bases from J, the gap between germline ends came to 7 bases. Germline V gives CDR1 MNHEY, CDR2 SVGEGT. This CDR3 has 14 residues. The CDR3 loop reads CASSYTGAGNTIYF. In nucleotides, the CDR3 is TGTGCCAGCAGTTACACCGGGGCTGGAAACACCATATATTTT.